A selection of T cell receptor beta chains follows, all from one sample in a study of early stage breast cancer tumors. Assay used: immunoSEQ multiplex PCR; TCRdb lists only in-frame clones, some missing. The sample has 50,000 or so clones, roughly 84% seen once. The source material was blood. Receptors were obtained from a person in their fifties or sixties with breast cancer. CDR3s include the opening cysteine and the closing phenylalanine or tryptophan. Fields, in order: D gene, J gene, V gene, clone size, CDR3 protein, CDR3 DNA. A D gene is named only where the DNA matches it firmly. Expanded clones are given a class, and other clones once, few, many or no size at all.

D gene: .; J gene: TRBJ1-3; V gene: TRBV2; clone size: .; CDR3 protein: CASSDTQVVAGNTIYF; CDR3 DNA: TGTGCCAGCAGTGATACACAGGTTGTAGCTGGAAACACCATATATTTT
D gene: .; J gene: TRBJ2-7; V gene: TRBV7-9; clone size: few; CDR3 protein: CASTRGGEQYF; CDR3 DNA: TGTGCCAGCACACGAGGGGGCGAGCAGTACTTC
D gene: TRBD2; J gene: TRBJ2-3; V gene: TRBV19; clone size: .; CDR3 protein: CASSFLAGVGDTQYF; CDR3 DNA: TGTGCCAGTAGCTTCCTAGCGGGAGTGGGGGATACGCAGTATTTT
D gene: TRBD2; J gene: TRBJ2-1; V gene: TRBV7-9; clone size: .; CDR3 protein: CASSPGGLAGVREQFF; CDR3 DNA: TGTGCCAGCAGCCCAGGGGGACTAGCGGGAGTTCGTGAGCAGTTCTTC
D gene: .; J gene: TRBJ1-1; V gene: TRBV6-6; clone size: .; CDR3 protein: CASSGQGVSPNTEAFF; CDR3 DNA: TGTGCCAGCAGTGGACAAGGGGTCTCACCGAACACTGAAGCTTTCTTT
D gene: .; J gene: TRBJ1-3; V gene: TRBV27; clone size: .; CDR3 protein: CASSALRGSGNTIYF; CDR3 DNA: TGTGCCAGCAGTGCCCTCCGGGGTTCTGGAAACACCATATATTTT
D gene: .; J gene: TRBJ1-6; V gene: TRBV27; clone size: few; CDR3 protein: CASSFYGTPNNSPLHF; CDR3 DNA: TGTGCCAGCAGTTTTTACGGGACACCAAATAATTCACCCCTCCACTTT
D gene: TRBD2; J gene: TRBJ2-7; V gene: TRBV2; clone size: .; CDR3 protein: CASSEAILAGISYEQYF; CDR3 DNA: TGTGCCAGCAGTGAAGCTATACTAGCGGGGATCTCCTACGAGCAGTACTTC
D gene: .; J gene: TRBJ2-2; V gene: TRBV15; clone size: .; CDR3 protein: CAVRVGSGELFF; CDR3 DNA: TGTGCCGTTCGTGTAGGGTCCGGGGAGCTGTTTTTT
D gene: .; J gene: TRBJ2-3; V gene: TRBV10-3; clone size: once; CDR3 protein: CAISAPLTDTQYF; CDR3 DNA: TGTGCCATCAGTGCGCCCCTCACGGATACGCAGTATTTT
D gene: .; J gene: TRBJ1-2; V gene: TRBV6-6; clone size: .; CDR3 protein: CASSPEGTPYGYTF; CDR3 DNA: TGTGCCAGCAGTCCTGAGGGGACTCCCTATGGCTACACCTTC
D gene: .; J gene: TRBJ1-2; V gene: TRBV4-3; clone size: .; CDR3 protein: CASSQDSHLGGYTF; CDR3 DNA: TGCGCCAGCAGCCAAGATAGCCATCTGGGGGGCTACACCTTC
D gene: .; J gene: TRBJ2-3; V gene: TRBV2; clone size: .; CDR3 protein: CASLNTNLGTQYF; CDR3 DNA: TGTGCCAGCTTAAACACAAACCTGGGTACGCAGTATTTT
D gene: TRBD1; J gene: TRBJ1-5; V gene: TRBV19; clone size: .; CDR3 protein: CASSAQTGGVNQPQHF; CDR3 DNA: TGTGCCAGTAGTGCCCAAACAGGGGGCGTCAATCAGCCCCAGCATTTT
D gene: .; J gene: TRBJ1-5; V gene: TRBV10-2; clone size: .; CDR3 protein: CASSEGNQPQHF; CDR3 DNA: TGCGCCAGCAGTGAAGGGAATCAGCCCCAGCATTTT
D gene: TRBD1; J gene: TRBJ2-2; V gene: TRBV9; clone size: .; CDR3 protein: CASSGQGTGELFF; CDR3 DNA: TGTGCCAGCAGCGGACAGGGAACCGGGGAGCTGTTTTTT
D gene: .; J gene: TRBJ2-3; V gene: TRBV5-1; clone size: .; CDR3 protein: CASSLVSTDTQYF; CDR3 DNA: TGCGCCAGCAGCTTAGTCAGCACAGATACGCAGTATTTT
D gene: TRBD1; J gene: TRBJ1-1; V gene: TRBV7-9; clone size: .; CDR3 protein: CASSLGTGRLGEAFF; CDR3 DNA: TGTGCCAGCAGCCTGGGGACAGGGAGATTAGGTGAAGCTTTCTTT
D gene: .; J gene: TRBJ2-7; V gene: TRBV7-2; clone size: .; CDR3 protein: CASSLGTLDEQYF; CDR3 DNA: TGTGCCAGCAGCTTAGGGACCTTGGACGAGCAGTACTTC
D gene: .; J gene: TRBJ1-2; V gene: TRBV27; clone size: .; CDR3 protein: CASSIGGGRGYTF; CDR3 DNA: TGTGCCAGCAGTATCGGGGGGGGCCGTGGCTACACCTTC
D gene: .; J gene: TRBJ2-5; V gene: TRBV30; clone size: .; CDR3 protein: CAWSSRAGGFRWETQYF; CDR3 DNA: TGTGCCTGGAGTTCCCGGGCTGGGGGTTTCCGGTGGGAGACCCAGTACTTC
D gene: TRBD2; J gene: TRBJ2-1; V gene: TRBV30; clone size: .; CDR3 protein: CAWSVEVTSGKGNEQFF; CDR3 DNA: TGTGCCTGGAGTGTAGAGGTTACCAGCGGGAAAGGCAATGAGCAGTTCTTC
D gene: TRBD1; J gene: TRBJ1-2; V gene: TRBV5-8; clone size: .; CDR3 protein: CASSLEGALGGYTF; CDR3 DNA: TGTGCCAGCAGCTTAGAGGGGGCCCTAGGCGGCTACACCTTC
D gene: TRBD1; J gene: TRBJ2-7; V gene: TRBV6-5; clone size: once; CDR3 protein: CASSYSGDRALYEQYF; CDR3 DNA: TGTGCCAGCAGTTACTCGGGCGACAGGGCACTTTACGAGCAGTACTTC
D gene: .; J gene: TRBJ2-5; V gene: TRBV7-9; clone size: .; CDR3 protein: CASSLEQVGETQYF; CDR3 DNA: TGTGCCAGCAGCTTAGAACAGGTGGGCGAGACCCAGTACTTC
D gene: TRBD1; J gene: TRBJ2-7; V gene: TRBV18; clone size: once; CDR3 protein: CASSQGTGRPVEQYF; CDR3 DNA: TGTGCCAGCTCACAGGGGACAGGCCGTCCTGTCGAGCAGTACTTC
D gene: .; J gene: TRBJ1-5; V gene: TRBV5-1; clone size: .; CDR3 protein: CASSRDGHDNQPQHF; CDR3 DNA: TGCGCCAGCAGCCGAGATGGGCACGACAATCAGCCCCAGCATTTT
D gene: .; J gene: TRBJ2-7; V gene: TRBV28; clone size: .; CDR3 protein: CASSFGEDTAYEQYF; CDR3 DNA: TGTGCCAGCAGTTTCGGGGAAGACACAGCCTACGAGCAGTACTTC
D gene: TRBD2; J gene: TRBJ2-3; V gene: TRBV5-4; clone size: once; CDR3 protein: CASTSSGLAITDTQYF; CDR3 DNA: TGTGCCAGCACCTCGTCGGGACTAGCGATCACAGATACGCAGTATTTT
D gene: .; J gene: TRBJ2-3; V gene: TRBV28; clone size: .; CDR3 protein: CASSSGQITDTQYF; CDR3 DNA: TGTGCCAGCAGTTCCGGACAGATCACAGATACGCAGTATTTT
D gene: TRBD2; J gene: TRBJ2-5; V gene: TRBV18; clone size: .; CDR3 protein: CASSPLQGLAGLGTQYF; CDR3 DNA: TGTGCCAGCTCACCCCTCCAAGGACTAGCGGGACTAGGGACCCAGTACTTC
D gene: .; J gene: TRBJ2-5; V gene: TRBV5-5; clone size: .; CDR3 protein: CASSLTITGGRETQYF; CDR3 DNA: TGTGCCAGCAGCCTGACCATTACTGGAGGCAGAGAGACCCAGTACTTC